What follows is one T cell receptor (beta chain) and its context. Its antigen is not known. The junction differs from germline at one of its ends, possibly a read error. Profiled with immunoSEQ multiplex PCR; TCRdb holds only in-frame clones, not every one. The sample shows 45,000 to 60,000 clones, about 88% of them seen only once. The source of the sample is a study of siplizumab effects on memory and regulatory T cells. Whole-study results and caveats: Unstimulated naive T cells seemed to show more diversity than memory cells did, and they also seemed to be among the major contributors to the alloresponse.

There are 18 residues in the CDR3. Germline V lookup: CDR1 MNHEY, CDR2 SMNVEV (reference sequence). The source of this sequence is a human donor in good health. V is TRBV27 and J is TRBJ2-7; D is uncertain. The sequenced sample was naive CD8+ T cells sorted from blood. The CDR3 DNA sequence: TGTGCCACCAGTTCTCGAACTGGGGTGCTTTCTAATCCCTACGAGCAGTACTTC. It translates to CATSSRTGVLSNPYEQYF.